This T cell receptor (beta chain) was obtained from a study of T cells after yellow fever vaccination. Study-wide background: Any fraction with a low cell number was prepared using SMART-Seq v4 Ultra Low Input. Study-wide findings and caveats: FACS-sorted repertoires might harbor abundant contaminating clonotypes from the bulk population. CD4 and CD8 compartments shared a small share of clonotypes, likely from convergent recombination.

Points on this clonotype: Its specificity is unknown.

It was through 5'RACE template switching that TCR cDNA was made, with a universal primer site and UMIs added. One entry per CDR3 protein, called by TCRdb with MiXCR from the 5' RACE reads. Of some 300,000 distinct CDR3 sequences in the sample, under 9% were seen once. The V end was cut by 2 bases, the J end by 7 bases, with 12 bases between. CDR1 is WNHNN and CDR2 is SYGVQD in the germline V gene (reference sequence). CDR3 size: 13 residues. The rearrangement uses TRBV10-1 and TRBJ2-7; D is possibly TRBD2 (6 bases). The sample here was CD4+ T cells sorted from PBMCs, taken 5 days after the yellow fever booster vaccination. The sequence derives from a man in his late teens or twenties who received the YFV17D yellow fever vaccine. CDR3 protein: CASSEPGLREQYF. As DNA, the CDR3 is TGCGCCAGCAGTGAGCCGGGACTGAGGGAGCAGTACTTC.